What follows are 3 T cell receptor beta chains derived from one specimen sequenced in a study of radiotherapy plus CTLA-4 blockade in lung cancer. TCRdb's table, derived via immunoSEQ multiplex PCR, lists solely in-frame clones and lacks some. Of about 81,000 clones in the sample, 72% were seen once. Sequenced here: peripheral blood, sampled from a patient treated with radiotherapy plus ipilimumab. The receptor set was obtained from a human donor with non-small cell lung cancer that progressed on radiotherapy plus ipilimumab.

The chain recombines TRBV4-2 with TRBJ1-4, with a weak D call TRBD1 (5 bases). Trimming pared 3 bases from V and 8 bases from J, leaving 13 bases between. Germline V CDR1 and CDR2: LGHNA, YNFKEQ. The length of the CDR3 is 14 residues. The CDR3 nucleotides read TGTGCCAGCAGCCAGGAGGGGCGGGGGGAAAAACTGTTTTTT. Its protein is CASSQEGRGEKLFF.

The CDR3 loop reads CASSSLGGLHEQYF. In DNA, the CDR3 is TGTGCCAGCAGTTCCCTCGGGGGCCTCCACGAGCAGTACTTC. V is TRBV28 and J is TRBJ2-7; TRBD1 or TRBD2 may be the D gene (6 bases each). CDR1 and CDR2 from the germline V gene are MDHEN and SYDVKM. The CDR3 spans 14 residues. V was cut by 4 bases and J by 5 bases, with 15 bases left in between.

The chain carries TRBV19 and TRBJ2-1; D not resolved. V lost 1 base and J 12 bases, leaving 13 bases between the germline ends. This CDR3 is built from 13 residues. Germline CDR1 is LNHDA and CDR2 is SQIVND (reference sequence). The CDR3 protein is CASSIGGLLGQFF. CDR3 in DNA: TGTGCCAGTAGTATAGGAGGTCTCCTCGGGCAGTTCTTC.